This T cell receptor beta chain appears in the sequencing data of a study of cytomegalovirus exposure and HLA in healthy donors (dated by TCRdb to 2017 to 2019). Looking at the study overall: An earlier analysis of some 550 of the donors reported about 250 Gb of sequence data and 100 million to 140 million unique TCR beta sequences from approximately 180 million T cells. Around 320 gigabases of sequencing data and tens of millions of unique TCR sequences were included in an early release covering roughly 600 HLA-typed donors. The genetic ancestry cluster associated with self-reported Caucasian donors included about 81% of the roughly 400 genotyped donors. The study aimed to test whether signatures of past pathogen exposure could be identified by cataloging public T cell receptors. The T cell repertoires of about 700 subjects were profiled by immunosequencing and related to cytomegalovirus serostatus. A separate validation cohort of 100 to 150 different subjects was used in addition to the 666-subject first cohort. High-throughput TCR immunosequencing, statistical association of individual TCRs with disease status, and machine learning were combined to predict cytomegalovirus infection status. To study patterns of TCR occurrence, a later analysis re-analyzed previously published TCR beta repertoires from more than 550 donors and added high-resolution HLA genotyping. Rather than using new phenotypic data, the later analysis identified candidate immune exposures from TCR beta sequences and from how often those sequences occurred across donors. To decide whether each TCR beta V gene segment behaved as functional or pseudogenic, an earlier analysis of approximately 590 of the donors relied on high-throughput TCR beta sequencing. Alongside the repertoire data, information on donor age, sex, ethnicity and CMV serostatus was compiled. A later genetic analysis took genome-wide SNP genotypes for about 55% of the roughly 700 donors and used that subset as a discovery cohort. All discovery cohort repertoires had been generated using a single sequencing platform. Class I and class II HLA loci were covered by the typing at four-digit resolution. The number of typed donors differed by locus: about 620-640 for A, B, C, DRB1 and DQB1; 500 to 550 for DQA1; over 600 for DPA1; and about 450 for DPB1. About five DR-DQ haplotypes were handled as single units for association and clustering because linkage in the cohort was strong. Among some 410 genotyped donors of the cohort, an average of around 250,000 unique TCR beta nucleotide sequences was sequenced per donor, of which about 19% were non-productive.

To note about this clone: No antigen is known for it. No base-level quality is on record; no much larger clone is a single base apart.

Libraries were constructed by the immunoSEQ multiplex PCR assay. The multiplex PCR relied on a mix of 60 forward primers for TCR Vbeta segments and 13 reverse primers for TCR Jbeta segments. The CDR3 region of rearranged TCR beta genes was amplified from genomic DNA by a multiplex PCR assay. Amplified TCR beta libraries were sequenced as 87-base-pair reads on the Illumina HiSeq System. Processing in the source paper ran as follows. In a later analysis, some 80 million unique TCR beta chains were counted across the roughly 610 repertoires, and roughly 11 million of these chains were shared by at least two donors. A nearest-neighbor algorithm error-corrected the raw reads and collapsed the reads into unique sequences, merging closely related sequences to remove PCR and sequencing errors. Alignment of CDR3 sequences to IMGT reference sequences was used to assign V, D and J gene segments. For a sequence to be retained, a match of at least six nucleotides was required to both a V gene segment and a J gene segment. Rearrangements were classified as productive when the CDR3 lacked stop codons and remained in frame with V and J, and all other rearrangements were classified as non-productive. Following IMGT convention, CDR3 was defined as the stretch from the second conserved V-encoded cysteine up to the conserved J-encoded phenylalanine. In an earlier analysis of more than 550 of the donors, sequences lacking an unambiguous match to a single V gene segment were excluded. In an earlier analysis of several hundred of the donors, V segments were called functional above 56.7% productive rearrangements and were called segregating when the between-donor standard deviation exceeded 5%. A statistical classification framework was developed to diagnose cytomegalovirus status using the catalog of TCR beta chain sequences. V and J gene assignment, in a later analysis, came from comparing TCR nucleotide sequences with IMGT/GENE-DB human TR gene sequences. In a later analysis, CDR3 sequences and most-parsimonious VDJ recombination scenarios were assigned using the TCRdist pipeline. In a later analysis, each TCR beta chain was defined by its CDR3 amino acid sequence together with its V-gene family, and reads lacking a unique V-gene family were excluded. To address suspected cross-contamination and a sequencing artifact, a later analysis removed 450 to 700 highly shared, low-generation-probability nucleotide sequences. In a later analysis, a clonal expansion index was calculated for each public chain from normalized within-repertoire ranks of inferred template counts. In a later analysis, generation probabilities were computed using a VDJ recombination model fitted to out-of-frame rearrangements, and the results were checked against IGoR. A later analysis scored TCR-TCR, TCR-HLA and TCR-CMV co-occurrence with hypergeometric tests, applying a repertoire-size bias correction to TCR pairs. A later analysis estimated false discovery rates by permuting HLA or CMV assignments 20 times. In a later analysis, co-occurring TCRs were grouped with DBSCAN, and TCRdist sequence similarity was added when clustering was performed within HLA-allele-positive subsets. For co-occurrence clustering, repertoires with fewer than 30,000 or more than 120,000 public chains were excluded, along with about five repertoires with anomalous nucleotide sharing. TCRdb stores this immuneACCESS table with in-frame sequences only. Part of the clones is absent; in the studies checked, under half of the shortfall reflects unresolved V genes, and no reason is known for the rest. D and trimming were read from the DNA, whereas the V and J calls and clone size are those reported in that table. The sample records over 200,000 clones, about 70% of which are singletons. The biggest ten clones account for 1.8% of the sample.

The cohort comprised hundreds of healthy bone marrow donors. Cohort members were all nominally healthy when sampled, although unrecorded immune exposures were likely present. The donor was CMV seronegative and was included in the group of a few hundred seronegative cohort members. Every donor gave a peripheral blood sample, and the peripheral blood mononuclear cells from that sample were used for TCR beta sequencing. Genomic DNA was extracted from the blood cell samples with the Qiagen DNeasy Blood Extraction Kit. Overall results and qualifications from the work: Strong co-occurrence of HLA alleles, especially DR and DQ, made assigning TCR associations to individual alleles difficult. A later genetic analysis associated a missense DCLRE1C variant with V-gene and J-gene trimming of TCR beta chains, and an independent cohort replicated the association. A later analysis found that TCR association rates varied across HLA loci, with DRB1 alleles showing the most associated TCRs and HLA-C alleles the fewest. Because the 87-base-pair reads could not distinguish some IMGT-functional V segments, including TRBV6-2 and TRBV6-3, those segments were excluded. In both the original and validation cohorts, the classifier was reported to diagnose cytomegalovirus status with high specificity and sensitivity. According to a later analysis, most CMV-associated TCR beta chains appeared to be HLA-restricted, and the HLA associations seemed to be driven largely by CMV exposure. An earlier analysis of approximately 590 of the donors showed that most TCR beta V segments appeared in productive rearrangements either about 87% or about 30% of the time, which broadly matched IMGT annotations. The cohort was sequenced for TCR beta chains only, and without alpha or paired-chain data the features that could be detected were limited. Most TCR sequences were observed very rarely across donors, whereas some public TCRs were present in many individuals. A later analysis reported that several top co-occurrence clusters appeared linked to parvovirus B19, influenza, CMV and Epstein-Barr virus. A few of the identified cytomegalovirus-associated TCR beta chains were confirmed in vitro to be specific for cytomegalovirus antigens. The study gave a list of under 200 TCR beta chains associated with cytomegalovirus. HLA typing was unavailable for some donors at each locus, so association tests used only the typed subset. A later analysis associated 15,000 to 20,000 TCR beta sequences with specific HLA alleles at a false discovery rate of 0.05. Presence/absence analyses assumed roughly uniform sequencing depth across donors, an assumption that may not hold. A further reported finding was that TCR beta sequences accurately predicted the HLA-A and HLA-B alleles for most subjects in the first cohort. Correlated functional status among segregating V segments might reflect linkage disequilibrium, but an unknown experimental factor could not be ruled out. Compared with the roughly 700-donor mean, donors in an Asian-associated ancestry cluster had fewer N-insertions in productive TCRs, according to a later genetic analysis. Because counts were too low, 15 to 20 rarely observed V segments, including chromosome 9 orphons, were excluded from the earlier analysis of 587 of the donors. According to the authors, the approach could potentially be generalized to other disease states and immunological phenotypes. CMV serostatus was the only immune exposure information available for the cohort. The sequencing pipeline was judged likely to have produced a cluster of highly shared sequence variants as a technical artifact. In a later analysis, HLA-associated TCR beta chains showed more clonal expansion and lower generation probabilities than non-associated chains that were equally common.

Including the terminal cysteine and phenylalanine, the CDR3 comprises 14 residues. The retained sequence is limited to the CDR3, 42 bases, with the frame set at the first base. Unmatched junction bases come to 9, with V trimmed by 0 bases and J by 14 bases. Sequences SGHTS (CDR1) and YDEGEE (CDR2) are obtained from the germline V gene. The rearranged segments are TRBV5-8 and TRBJ1-4; TRBD1 lines up with 8 middle nucleotides. This clonotype was obtained from a woman aged 25 to 39 in good health and CMV-seronegative. Specimen: PBMCs. The CDR3 region reads CASSLGQGALLLFF. The base sequence is TGTGCCAGCAGCTTGGGTCAGGGGGCCTTATTGCTGTTTTTT.